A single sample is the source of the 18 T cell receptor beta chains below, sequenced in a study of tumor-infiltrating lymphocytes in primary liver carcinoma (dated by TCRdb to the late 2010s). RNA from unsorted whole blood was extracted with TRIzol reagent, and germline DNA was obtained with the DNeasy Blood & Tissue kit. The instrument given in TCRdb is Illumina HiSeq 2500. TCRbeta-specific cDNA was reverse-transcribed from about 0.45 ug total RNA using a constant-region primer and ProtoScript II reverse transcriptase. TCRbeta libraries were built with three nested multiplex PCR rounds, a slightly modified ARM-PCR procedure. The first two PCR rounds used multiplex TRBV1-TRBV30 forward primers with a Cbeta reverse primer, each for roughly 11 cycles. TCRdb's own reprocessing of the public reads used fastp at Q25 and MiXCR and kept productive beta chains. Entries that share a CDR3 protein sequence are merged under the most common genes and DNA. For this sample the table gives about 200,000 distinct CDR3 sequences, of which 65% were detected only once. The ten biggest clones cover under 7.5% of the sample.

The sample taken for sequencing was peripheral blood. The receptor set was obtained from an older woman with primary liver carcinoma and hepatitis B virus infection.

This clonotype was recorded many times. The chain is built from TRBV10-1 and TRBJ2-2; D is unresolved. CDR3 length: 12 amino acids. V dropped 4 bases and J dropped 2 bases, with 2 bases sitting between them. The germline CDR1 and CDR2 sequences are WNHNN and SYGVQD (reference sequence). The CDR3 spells CASSGNTGELFF. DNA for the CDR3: TGCGCCAGCAGTGGAAACACCGGGGAGCTGTTTTTT.

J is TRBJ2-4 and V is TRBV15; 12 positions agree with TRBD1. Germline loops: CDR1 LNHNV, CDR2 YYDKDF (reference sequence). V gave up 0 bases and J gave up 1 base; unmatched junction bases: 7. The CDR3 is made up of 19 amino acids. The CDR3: CATSRDTWDRGPAKNIQYF. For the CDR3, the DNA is TGTGCCACCAGCAGAGATACTTGGGACAGGGGGCCTGCCAAAAACATTCAGTACTTC. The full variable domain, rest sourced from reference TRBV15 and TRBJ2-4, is DAMVIQNPRYQVTQFGKPVTLSCSQTLNHNVMYWYQQKSSQAPKLLFHYYDKDFNNEADTPDNFQSRRPNTSFCFLDIRSPGLGDTAMYLCATSRDTWDRGPAKNIQYFGAGTRLSVL.

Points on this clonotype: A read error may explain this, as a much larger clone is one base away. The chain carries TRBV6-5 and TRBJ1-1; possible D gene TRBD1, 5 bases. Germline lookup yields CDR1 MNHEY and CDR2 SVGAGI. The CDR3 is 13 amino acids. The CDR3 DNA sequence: TGTGCCATCAGTCAGGGCGTGAACACTGAAGCTTTCTTT. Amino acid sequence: CAISQGVNTEAFF.

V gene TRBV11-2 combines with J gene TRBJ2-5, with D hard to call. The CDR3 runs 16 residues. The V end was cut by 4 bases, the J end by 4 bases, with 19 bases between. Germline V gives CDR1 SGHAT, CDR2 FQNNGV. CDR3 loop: CASSYSRGIVGETQYF. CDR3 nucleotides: TGTGCCAGCAGCTACTCCCGTGGTATCGTGGGAGAGACCCAGTACTTC.

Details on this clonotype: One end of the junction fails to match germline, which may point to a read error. CDR3: CDSSVEPDGTSGNTIYF. The CDR3 DNA is TGTGACAGCAGTGTAGAGCCCGATGGGACATCTGGAAACACCATATATTTT. The rearrangement uses TRBV11-3 and TRBJ1-3; tentative D call: TRBD1 (6 bases). The CDR3 runs 17 residues. Germline-derived CDR1 and CDR2 are SGHNT and YENEEA.

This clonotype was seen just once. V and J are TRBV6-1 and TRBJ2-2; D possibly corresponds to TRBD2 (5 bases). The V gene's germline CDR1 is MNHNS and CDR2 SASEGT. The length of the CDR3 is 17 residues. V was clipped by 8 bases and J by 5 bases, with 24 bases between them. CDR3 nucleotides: TGTGCCAGCGGAAGGAGCACACTAGTAATTCAAACCGGGGAGCTGTTTTTT. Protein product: CASGRSTLVIQTGELFF.

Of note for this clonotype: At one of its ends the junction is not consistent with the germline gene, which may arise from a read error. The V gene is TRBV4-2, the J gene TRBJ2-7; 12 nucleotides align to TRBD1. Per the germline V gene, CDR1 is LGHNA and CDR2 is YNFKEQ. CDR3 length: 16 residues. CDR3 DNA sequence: TGTGCCAGCACCCAAGAGGGGACAGGGGGCTTCTACGAGCAGTACTTC. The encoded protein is CASTQEGTGGFYEQYF.

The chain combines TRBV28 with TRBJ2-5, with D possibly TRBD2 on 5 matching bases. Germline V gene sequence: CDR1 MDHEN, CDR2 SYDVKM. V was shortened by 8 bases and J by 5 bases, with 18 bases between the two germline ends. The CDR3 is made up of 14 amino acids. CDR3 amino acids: CASRSFAGQETQYF. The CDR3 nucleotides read TGTGCCAGCCGTTCCTTCGCGGGCCAGGAGACCCAGTACTTC.

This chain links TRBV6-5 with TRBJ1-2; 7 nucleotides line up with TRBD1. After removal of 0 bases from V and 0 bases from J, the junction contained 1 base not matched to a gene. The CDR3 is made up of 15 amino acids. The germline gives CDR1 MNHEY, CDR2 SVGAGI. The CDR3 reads CASSYSDRANYGYTF. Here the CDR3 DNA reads TGTGCCAGCAGTTACTCAGACAGGGCTAACTATGGCTACACCTTC.

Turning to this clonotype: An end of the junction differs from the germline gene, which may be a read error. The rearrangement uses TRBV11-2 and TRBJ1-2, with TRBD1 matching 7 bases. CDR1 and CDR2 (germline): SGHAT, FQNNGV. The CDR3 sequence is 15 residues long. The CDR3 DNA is TGTGCCAACAGCTTAGAGGGGGCCAGTGGCGCTGGCCACACCTTC. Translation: CANSLEGASGAGHTF.

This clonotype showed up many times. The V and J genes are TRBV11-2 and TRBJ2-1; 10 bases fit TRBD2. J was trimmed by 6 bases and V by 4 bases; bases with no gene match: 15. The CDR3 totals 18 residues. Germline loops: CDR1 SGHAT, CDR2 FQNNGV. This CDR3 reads CASSSYRLSSGGFNEQFF. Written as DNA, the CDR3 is TGTGCCAGCAGCTCTTATCGACTTTCTAGCGGGGGTTTCAATGAGCAGTTCTTC.

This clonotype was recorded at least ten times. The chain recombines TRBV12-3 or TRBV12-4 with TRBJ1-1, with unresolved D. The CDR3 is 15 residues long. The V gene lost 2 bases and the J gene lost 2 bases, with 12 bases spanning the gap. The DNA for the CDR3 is TGTGCCAGCAGTTTACGAACCCCGTCTAACACTGAAGCTTTCTTT. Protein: CASSLRTPSNTEAFF.

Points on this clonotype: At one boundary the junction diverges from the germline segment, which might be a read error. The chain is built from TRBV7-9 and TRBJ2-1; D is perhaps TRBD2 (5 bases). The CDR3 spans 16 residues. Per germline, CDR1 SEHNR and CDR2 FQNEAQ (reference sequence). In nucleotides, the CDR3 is TGTGCCGGCAGCTTAGTTGAGGGAGTAGGTACGAATGAGCAGTTCTTC. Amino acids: CAGSLVEGVGTNEQFF.

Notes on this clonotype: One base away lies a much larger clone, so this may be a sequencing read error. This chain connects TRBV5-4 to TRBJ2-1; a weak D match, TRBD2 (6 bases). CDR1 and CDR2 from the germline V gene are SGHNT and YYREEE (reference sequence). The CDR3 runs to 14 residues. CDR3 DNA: TGTGCCAGCAGCTCCCATGAAGGGCGGGATGAGCTGTTCTTC. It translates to CASSSHEGRDELFF.

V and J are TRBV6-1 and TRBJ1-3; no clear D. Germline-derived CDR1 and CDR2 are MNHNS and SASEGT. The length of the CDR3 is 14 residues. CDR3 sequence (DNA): TGTGTCAACAGTGACGATTACTCTGGAAACACCATATATTTT. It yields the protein CVNSDDYSGNTIYF.

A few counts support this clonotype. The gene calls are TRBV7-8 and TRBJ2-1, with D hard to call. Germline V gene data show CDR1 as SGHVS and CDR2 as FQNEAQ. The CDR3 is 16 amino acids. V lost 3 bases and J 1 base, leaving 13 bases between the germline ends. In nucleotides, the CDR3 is TGTGCCAGCAGCTTTTTTAGGGTGGGGTCCTACAATGAGCAGTTCTTC. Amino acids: CASSFFRVGSYNEQFF. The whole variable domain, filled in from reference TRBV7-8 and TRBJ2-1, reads GAGVSQSPRYKVAKRGQDVALRCDPISGHVSLFWYQQALGQGPEFLTYFQNEAQLDKSGLPSDRFFAERPEGSVSTLKIQRTQQEDSAVYLCASSFFRVGSYNEQFFGPGTRLTVL.

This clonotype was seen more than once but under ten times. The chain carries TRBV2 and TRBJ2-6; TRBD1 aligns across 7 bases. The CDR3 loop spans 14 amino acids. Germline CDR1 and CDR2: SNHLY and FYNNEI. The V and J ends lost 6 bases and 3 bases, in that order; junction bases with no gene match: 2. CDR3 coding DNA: TGTGCCAGCAGCCAGGGGGTTGGGGCCAACGTCCTGACTTTC. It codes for CASSQGVGANVLTF. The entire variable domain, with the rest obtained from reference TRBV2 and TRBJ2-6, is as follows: EPEVTQTPSHQVTQMGQEVILRCVPISNHLYFYWYRQILGQKVEFLVSFYNNEISEKSEIFDDQFSVERPDGSNFTLKIRSTKLEDSAMYFCASSQGVGANVLTFGAGSRLTVL.

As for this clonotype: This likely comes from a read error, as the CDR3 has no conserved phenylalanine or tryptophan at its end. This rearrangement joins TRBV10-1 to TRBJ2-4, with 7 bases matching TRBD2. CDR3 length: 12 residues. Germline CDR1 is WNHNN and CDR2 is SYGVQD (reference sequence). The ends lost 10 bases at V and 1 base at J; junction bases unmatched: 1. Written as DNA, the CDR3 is TGCGCCAACGGGAGGGCCAAAAACATTCAGTACTTA. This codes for CANGRAKNIQYL.